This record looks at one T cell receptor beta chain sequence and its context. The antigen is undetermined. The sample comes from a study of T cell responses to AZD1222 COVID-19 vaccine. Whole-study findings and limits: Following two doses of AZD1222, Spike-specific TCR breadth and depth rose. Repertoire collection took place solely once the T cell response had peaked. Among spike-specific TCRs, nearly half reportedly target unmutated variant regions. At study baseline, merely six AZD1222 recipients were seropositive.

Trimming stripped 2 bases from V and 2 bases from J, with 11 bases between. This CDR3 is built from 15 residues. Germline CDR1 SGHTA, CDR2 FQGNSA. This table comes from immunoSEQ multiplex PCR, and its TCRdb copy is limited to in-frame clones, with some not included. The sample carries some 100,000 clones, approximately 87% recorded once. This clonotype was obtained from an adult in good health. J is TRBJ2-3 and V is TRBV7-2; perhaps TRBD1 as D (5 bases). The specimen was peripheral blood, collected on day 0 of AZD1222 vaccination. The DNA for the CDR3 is TGTGCCAGCAGCTTAAATTGGGGCACCACAGATACGCAGTATTTT. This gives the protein CASSLNWGTTDTQYF.